This entry is about one T cell receptor (beta chain). Its specificity is not known. Triplicate sorts of 300,000 cells per CD8+ subset. The sample is drawn from a study of CXCR3-negative and CXCR3-positive naive CD8 T cells. Findings and caveats of the study: Freshly isolated PBMCs were used in most assays, given partial CXCR3 loss after freezing. CXCR3-negative naive cells had less hydrophobic TRB CDR3s than did CXCR3-positive naive cells.

The germline V gene encodes CDR1 SEHNR and CDR2 FQNEAQ (reference sequence). CDR3 length: 18 amino acids. cDNA libraries for TRB were generated by 5' RACE incorporating UMI labels. TCRdb derives one entry per CDR3 protein from the 5' RACE reads, leaving out DNA. The repertoire table contains some 39,000 distinct CDR3 sequences. Sequenced material: naive CXCR3- CD8+ T cells from blood. Specified subset: CD45RO-CCR7+CD27+CD95- naive CD8+ T cells lacking CXCR3 (TNR3-). The clonotype was recovered from a human donor in good health. Some clones in this sample may be carry-over from other donors' samples. The chain joins TRBV7-9 to TRBJ2-3; the D call from TCRdb, TRBD2, cannot be confirmed without DNA. Here the CDR3 reads CASSDLTSGRASTDTQYF.